This T cell receptor (beta chain) was documented in a study of T cells after yellow fever vaccination. General study findings and limits: Few clonotypes appeared in both CD4 and CD8 compartments.

Germline lookup yields CDR1 SGHVS and CDR2 FQNEAQ. The CDR3 consists of 15 residues. V was cut by 2 bases and J by 7 bases, with 12 bases left in between. Via MiXCR, TCRdb re-called the 5' RACE reads, giving one row per CDR3 protein. The sample yields 250,000 or so distinct CDR3 sequences, about 3.9% seen once. This clonotype was counted many times. Its antigen is still unknown. This TCR came from a man younger than 30 who received the YFV17D yellow fever vaccine. Here the sequenced sample was PBMCs, taken 15 days after the yellow fever booster vaccination. The rearrangement links TRBV7-8 to TRBJ1-6; tentative D call: TRBD1 (5 bases). In DNA, the CDR3 is TGTGCCAGCAGCTTACAACAGGTCTTCAATTCACCCCTCCACTTT. This sequence encodes CASSLQQVFNSPLHF.